This note documents a single T cell receptor beta chain sequence. The antigen is unknown. Making the TCR beta libraries involved quantitative 5'-RACE with molecular barcodes. Via MiXCR, TCRdb re-called the 5' RACE reads, giving one row per CDR3 protein. The table lists fewer than 550,000 distinct CDR3 sequences, approximately 5.3% of them singletons. Trimming removed 3 bases at V and 5 bases at J, with 14 bases between. The CDR3 covers 14 residues. CDR1 is SGDLS, CDR2 YYNGEE, per germline. The data belong to a study of CD8 T cells in ankylosing spondylitis. Study-wide findings and caveats: Reactive arthritis synovial fluid and blood were previously reported to contain some motif variants. Within ankylosing spondylitis blood, a TCR beta motif made up of several highly homologous variants appeared to be characteristic.

This sequence joins TRBV9 and TRBJ2-5; TRBD2 might be the D (5 bases). Sequences were obtained from blood, either unsorted or a sorted T cell fraction (not recorded which). This TCR was sampled from a male donor with ankylosing spondylitis. The CDR3 loop reads CASSAMSQRETQYF. The CDR3 DNA is TGTGCCAGCAGCGCTATGTCTCAGCGGGAGACCCAGTACTTC.